A selection of T cell receptor beta chains follows, all from one sample in a study of blood T cell repertoires in COVID-19. Profiling relied on immunoSEQ multiplex PCR, and the TCRdb table lists in-frame clones only, not all of them. Found here are 200,000 to 250,000 clones, roughly 84% of them singletons; the top ten hold about 10%. The sequenced material came from peripheral blood. All receptors derive from a woman older than 75 with COVID-19, enrolled during active disease. Both conserved end residues are part of each CDR3. D genes are given only for firm matches. Part of the rows lack a size; the others show once, few, many or a class for expanded clones.

D gene | J gene | V gene | clone size | CDR3 DNA | CDR3 protein
. | TRBJ1-4 | TRBV3-1/TRBV3-2 | . | TGTGCCAGCAGCCAACTTTCGGGGAGTAATGAAAAACTGTTTTTT | CASSQLSGSNEKLFF
. | TRBJ1-1 | TRBV6-1 | once | TGTGCCAGCAGTGATGTTGGGGGGGTTGGAGCTTTCTTT | CASSDVGGVGAFF
TRBD2 | TRBJ2-5 | TRBV3-1/TRBV3-2 | . | TGTGCCAGCAGCCGTCGTCAAGCGGGGGGGGAGGAGACCCGGTACTTC | CASSRRQAGGEETRYF
. | TRBJ1-2 | TRBV6-5 | few | TGTGCCAGCAATAAGGGAGTGGGATCCTATGGCTACACCTTC | CASNKGVGSYGYTF
TRBD1 | TRBJ2-5 | TRBV9 | few | TGTGCCAGCAGCGTAGCTCCAGGGACAGGTCAAGAGACCCAGTACTTC | CASSVAPGTGQETQYF
TRBD1 | TRBJ2-5 | TRBV24-1 | . | TGTGCCACCAGAAGGACAGGGGAAGAGACCCAGTACTTC | CATRRTGEETQYF
TRBD1 | TRBJ2-5 | TRBV5-1 | . | TGCGCCAGCAGCTTGGAGTGGGACAGCGTGGAGACCCAGTACTTC | CASSLEWDSVETQYF
. | TRBJ1-1 | TRBV6-5 | . | TGTGCCAGCAGTTACCGTGGAGTGGCTTTCTTT | CASSYRGVAFF
. | TRBJ1-1 | TRBV29-1 | . | TGCAGCGTTGCAGGGACGGCCAGGAGGGCTGAAGCTTTCTTT | CSVAGTARRAEAFF
. | TRBJ2-2 | TRBV6-1 | . | TGTGCCAGCAGTGAATCAGGGAGGCCCTCGAACACCGGGGAGCTGTTTTTT | CASSESGRPSNTGELFF